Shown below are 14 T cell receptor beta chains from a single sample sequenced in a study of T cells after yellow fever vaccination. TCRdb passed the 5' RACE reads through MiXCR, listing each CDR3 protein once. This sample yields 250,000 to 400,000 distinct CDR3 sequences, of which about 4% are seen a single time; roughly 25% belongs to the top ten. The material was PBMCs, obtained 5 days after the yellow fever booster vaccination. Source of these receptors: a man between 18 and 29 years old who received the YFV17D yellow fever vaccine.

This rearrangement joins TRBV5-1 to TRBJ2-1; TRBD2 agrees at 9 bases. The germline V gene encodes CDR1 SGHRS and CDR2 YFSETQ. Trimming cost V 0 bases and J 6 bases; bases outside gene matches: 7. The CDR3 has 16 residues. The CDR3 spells CASSLDGSGGVNEQFF. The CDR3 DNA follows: TGCGCCAGCAGCTTGGATGGTAGCGGGGGTGTCAATGAGCAGTTCTTC.

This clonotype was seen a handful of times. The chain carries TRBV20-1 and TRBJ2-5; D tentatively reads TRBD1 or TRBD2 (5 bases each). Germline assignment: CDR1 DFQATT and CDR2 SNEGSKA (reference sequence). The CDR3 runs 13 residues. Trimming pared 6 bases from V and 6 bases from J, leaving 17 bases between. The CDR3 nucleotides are TGCAGTGCCCCGGGGCCCTTGGGGAAGACCCAGTACTTC. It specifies CSAPGPLGKTQYF.

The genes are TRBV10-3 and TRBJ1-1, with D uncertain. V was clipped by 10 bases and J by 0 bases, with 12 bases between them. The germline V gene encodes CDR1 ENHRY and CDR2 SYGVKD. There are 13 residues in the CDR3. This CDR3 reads CATKAPLNTEAFF. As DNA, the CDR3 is TGTGCCACCAAGGCCCCTCTGAACACTGAAGCTTTCTTT.

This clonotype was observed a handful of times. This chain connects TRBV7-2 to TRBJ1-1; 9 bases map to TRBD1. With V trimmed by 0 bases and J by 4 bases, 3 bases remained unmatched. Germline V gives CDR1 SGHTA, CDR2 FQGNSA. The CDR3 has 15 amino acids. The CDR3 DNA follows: TGTGCCAGCAGCTTAGCACAGGGGGCAGGCACTGAAGCTTTCTTT. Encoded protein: CASSLAQGAGTEAFF.

For the CDR3, the DNA is TGCAGTGCTACCAGGGGACAGGCGGAGCAGCCCCAGCATTTT. This encodes CSATRGQAEQPQHF. The rearrangement uses TRBV20-1 and TRBJ1-5; 8 nucleotides match TRBD1. CDR3 length: 14 residues. J was trimmed by 7 bases and V by 4 bases; bases with no gene match: 9. Germline CDR1 and CDR2: DFQATT and SNEGSKA (reference sequence).

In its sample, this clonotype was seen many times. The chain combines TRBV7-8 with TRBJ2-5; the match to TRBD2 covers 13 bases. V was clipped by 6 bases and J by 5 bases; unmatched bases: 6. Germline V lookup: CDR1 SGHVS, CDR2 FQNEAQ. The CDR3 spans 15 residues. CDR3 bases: TGTGCCAGCAGTAACGGACTAGCGGGGGCGGAGACCCAGTACTTC. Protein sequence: CASSNGLAGAETQYF.

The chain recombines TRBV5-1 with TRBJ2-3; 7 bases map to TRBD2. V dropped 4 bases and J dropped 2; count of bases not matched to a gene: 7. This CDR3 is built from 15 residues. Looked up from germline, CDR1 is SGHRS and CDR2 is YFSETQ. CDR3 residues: CASSLSGEYTDTQYF. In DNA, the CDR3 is TGCGCCAGCAGCCTGAGCGGGGAATACACAGATACGCAGTATTTT.

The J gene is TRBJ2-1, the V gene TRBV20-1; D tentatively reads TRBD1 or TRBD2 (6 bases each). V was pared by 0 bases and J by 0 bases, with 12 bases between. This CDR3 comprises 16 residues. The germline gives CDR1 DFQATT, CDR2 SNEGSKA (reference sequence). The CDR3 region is CSARDGGRSSYNEQFF. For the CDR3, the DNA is TGCAGTGCTAGAGACGGGGGCCGGAGCTCCTACAATGAGCAGTTCTTC.

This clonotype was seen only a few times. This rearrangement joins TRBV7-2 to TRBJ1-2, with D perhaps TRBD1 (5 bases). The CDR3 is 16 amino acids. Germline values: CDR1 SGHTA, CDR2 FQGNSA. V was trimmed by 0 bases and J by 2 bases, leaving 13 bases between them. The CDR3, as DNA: TGTGCCAGCAGCTTAGCGGCTCCAGGGCCCAACTATGGCTACACCTTC. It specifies CASSLAAPGPNYGYTF.

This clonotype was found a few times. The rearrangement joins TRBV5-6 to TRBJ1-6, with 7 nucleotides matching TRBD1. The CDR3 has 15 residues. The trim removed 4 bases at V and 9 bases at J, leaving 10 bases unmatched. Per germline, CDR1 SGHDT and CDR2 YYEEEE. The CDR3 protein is CASSRIGQVGSPLHF. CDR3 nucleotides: TGTGCCAGCAGCCGAATCGGACAGGTCGGTTCACCCCTCCACTTT.

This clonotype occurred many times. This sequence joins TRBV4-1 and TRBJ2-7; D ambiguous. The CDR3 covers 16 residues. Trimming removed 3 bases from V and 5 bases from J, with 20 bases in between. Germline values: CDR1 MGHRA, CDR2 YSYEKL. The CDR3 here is CASSQADGLSADEQYF. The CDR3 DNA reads TGCGCCAGCAGCCAGGCGGACGGTTTGAGTGCGGACGAGCAGTACTTC.

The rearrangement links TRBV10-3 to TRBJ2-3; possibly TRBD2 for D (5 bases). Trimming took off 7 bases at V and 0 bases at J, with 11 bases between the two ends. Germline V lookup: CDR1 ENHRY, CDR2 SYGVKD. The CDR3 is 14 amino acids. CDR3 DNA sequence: TGTGCCATCAAGAAGCGGACTAGCACAGATACGCAGTATTTT. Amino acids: CAIKKRTSTDTQYF.

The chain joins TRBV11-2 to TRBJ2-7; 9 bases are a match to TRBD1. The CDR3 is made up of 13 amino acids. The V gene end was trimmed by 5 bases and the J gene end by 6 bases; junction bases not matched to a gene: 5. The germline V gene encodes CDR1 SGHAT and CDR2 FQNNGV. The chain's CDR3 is CASSRDRDPEQYF. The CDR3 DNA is TGTGCCAGCAGCCGGGACAGGGACCCCGAGCAGTACTTC.

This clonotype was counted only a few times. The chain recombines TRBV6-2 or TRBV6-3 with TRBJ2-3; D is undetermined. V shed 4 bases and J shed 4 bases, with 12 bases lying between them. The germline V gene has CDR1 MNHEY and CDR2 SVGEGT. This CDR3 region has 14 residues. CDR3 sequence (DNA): TGTGCCAGCAGTTCCCGTTCAACCTCAGATACGCAGTATTTT. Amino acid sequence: CASSSRSTSDTQYF.